The 21 T cell receptor beta chains presented below share a single source sample, sequenced in a study of beta chain features in type 1 diabetes. Reverse transcription of all isolated RNA meant that expressed TCRB transcripts were sequenced. Using immunoSEQ multiplex PCR, the repertoire was profiled, and TCRdb retains in-frame clones only, with some absent. The table shows some 44,000 clones, with just over 50% occurring only once. The sample comprised Tregs from blood. The receptors were gathered from a woman aged 18-29 years in good health.

The rearrangement uses TRBV19 and TRBJ2-1; weak D call: TRBD2 (5 bases). The CDR3 totals 11 residues. Germline loops: CDR1 LNHDA, CDR2 SQIVND (reference sequence). Trimming left V 6 bases short and J 14 bases short, with 14 bases between. The CDR3 loop is CASRFRELEFF. CDR3 nucleotides: TGTGCCAGTAGGTTCCGGGAATTGGAGTTCTTC.

The gene calls are TRBV5-5 and TRBJ1-2; TRBD1 might be the D (6 bases). The CDR3 is 14 amino acids. Germline CDR1 reads SGHKS; CDR2 reads YYEKEE (reference sequence). Trimming took 2 bases from V and 2 from J, leaving 10 bases between them. In nucleotides, the CDR3 is TGTGCCAGCAGCTTTGGGGGCCTCAACTATGGCTACACCTTC. Residues: CASSFGGLNYGYTF.

V gene TRBV27 combines with J gene TRBJ1-2; 7 nucleotides agree with TRBD1. The J segment lost 1 base and the V segment lost 3 bases, leaving 5 bases of the junction unmatched. The CDR3 length is 15 residues. In germline, CDR1 is MNHEY, CDR2 SMNVEV (reference sequence). This chain's CDR3 is CASSLGQTHNYGYTF. CDR3 bases: TGTGCCAGCAGTTTGGGACAGACTCATAACTATGGCTACACCTTC.

The rearrangement links TRBV11-3 to TRBJ2-2; no definite D call. V was clipped by 5 bases and J by 7 bases, with 8 bases between them. Germline lookup yields CDR1 SGHNT and CDR2 YENEEA. The CDR3 is 12 residues long. CDR3 residues: CASSEHVGELFF. The CDR3 region has the DNA TGTGCCAGCAGCGAACATGTCGGGGAGCTGTTTTTT.

The sample holds a few counts of this clone. The chain recombines TRBV11-2 with TRBJ2-7; D is possibly TRBD1 (5 bases). This CDR3 is 14 amino acids long. Germline CDR1 and CDR2: SGHAT and FQNNGV. V gave up 5 bases and J gave up 1 base, with 12 bases separating them. Here the CDR3 reads CASSLRTLSYEQYF. As DNA, the CDR3 is TGTGCCAGCAGCCTGAGGACACTTTCCTACGAGCAGTACTTC.

In DNA, the CDR3 is TGTGCCAGCAGCTTGGCGGGGAGTATTAGCAATCAGCCCCAGCATTTT. Protein: CASSLAGSISNQPQHF. The chain recombines TRBV7-9 with TRBJ1-5, with D unclear. Germline CDR1 SEHNR, CDR2 FQNEAQ (reference sequence). CDR3 length equals 16 residues. With 3 bases removed from V and 0 bases from J, the gap between germline ends came to 12 bases.

The chain recombines TRBV28 with TRBJ1-5, with 7 bases matching TRBD1. The length of the CDR3 is 16 residues. With V trimmed by 6 bases and J by 2 bases, 10 bases remained unmatched. Per germline, CDR1 MDHEN and CDR2 SYDVKM. The chain's CDR3 is CASRRTGAIRNQPQHF. For the CDR3, the DNA is TGTGCCAGCAGGAGGACAGGTGCGATTCGCAATCAGCCCCAGCATTTT.

The genes are TRBV2 and TRBJ2-5; 9 nucleotides align to TRBD2. The J call may not be correct, given that the DNA end is closer to TRBJ2-7. The CDR3 has 15 amino acids. CDR1 is SNHLY, CDR2 FYNNEI, per germline. The CDR3 sequence: CASRPTSGSSYEQYF. The CDR3, as DNA: TGTGCCAGCAGGCCCACTAGCGGGTCCTCCTACGAGCAGTACTTC.

The rearrangement uses TRBV29-1 and TRBJ2-3, with 9 bases aligning to TRBD1. Germline loops: CDR1 SQVTM, CDR2 ANQGSEA. With V trimmed by 6 bases and J by 3 bases, 10 bases remained unmatched. The CDR3 has 15 amino acids. The CDR3 is CSVLGGDRVTDTQYF. The CDR3 nucleotides are TGCAGCGTCCTTGGGGGGGACAGGGTGACAGATACGCAGTATTTT.

About this clone itself: Other nucleotide sequences in the sample specify the same CDR3. This chain uses TRBV6-5 with TRBJ1-2; 7 nucleotides match TRBD1. V lost 6 bases and J lost 3; bases outside the gene matches: 7. This CDR3 has 14 amino acids. The germline V gene has CDR1 MNHEY and CDR2 SVGAGI. The CDR3 loop is CASRVDREDYGYTF. The CDR3 bases are TGTGCCAGCAGAGTCGACAGGGAAGACTATGGCTACACCTTC.

The CDR3 is CASSRDYYQETQYF. CDR3 DNA: TGTGCCAGCAGCCGGGACTATTACCAAGAGACCCAGTACTTC. The chain joins TRBV9 to TRBJ2-5, with 7 nucleotides matching TRBD2. The germline CDR1 and CDR2 sequences are SGDLS and YYNGEE. The CDR3 runs 14 residues. Trimming removed 4 bases from V and 0 bases from J; junction bases left unmatched: 3.

This clone was picked up a small number of times. V usage is TRBV28 and J usage is TRBJ1-4; D gene ambiguous. Germline assignment: CDR1 MDHEN and CDR2 SYDVKM. Trimming cost V 7 bases and J 5 bases, with 14 bases left between them. CDR3 length: 14 amino acids. CDR3 nucleotides: TGTGCCAGCAACGACCGGACGGGGAATGAAAAACTGTTTTTT. Amino acids: CASNDRTGNEKLFF.

This chain links TRBV7-9 with TRBJ2-7; D is perhaps TRBD2 (5 bases). Looked up from germline, CDR1 is SEHNR and CDR2 is FQNEAQ (reference sequence). The length of the CDR3 is 13 residues. Trimming took 5 bases from V and 3 from J, leaving 11 bases between them. DNA for the CDR3: TGTGCCAGCAGCCCCGCTAGCCGCTACGAGCAGTACTTC. Translating it yields CASSPASRYEQYF.

This chain connects TRBV5-4 to TRBJ1-1; possibly TRBD1 for D (6 bases). This CDR3 has 16 residues. Germline V gene sequence: CDR1 SGHNT, CDR2 YYREEE (reference sequence). The V end lost 3 bases, the J end lost 0 bases, and 15 bases lay between the germline ends. The DNA of the CDR3 is TGTGCCAGCAGCTCAGGGACAAGAATAATGAACACTGAAGCTTTCTTT. Its protein product is CASSSGTRIMNTEAFF.

This chain connects TRBV27 to TRBJ2-1; maybe TRBD1 (6 bases). Trimming took off 0 bases at V and 8 bases at J, with 14 bases between the two ends. The germline CDR1 and CDR2 sequences are MNHEY and SMNVEV (reference sequence). The CDR3 loop spans 15 amino acids. The CDR3 DNA is TGTGCCAGCAGTTTATCAGGGGGAACCATCCATGAGCAGTTCTTC. Its translation: CASSLSGGTIHEQFF.

This clone was seen a handful of times. This rearrangement joins TRBV2 to TRBJ2-5; the match to TRBD1 covers 7 bases. This CDR3 spans 13 amino acids. Trimming cost V 4 bases and J 4 bases; bases outside gene matches: 3. Germline V gives CDR1 SNHLY, CDR2 FYNNEI. CDR3 amino acids: CASSVGGRETQYF. The CDR3 nucleotides are TGTGCCAGCAGTGTAGGGGGCAGAGAGACCCAGTACTTC.

This clone showed up just a few times. DNA for the CDR3: TGTGCCAGCAGACAGACCCAGGGGTGGAATCAGCCCCAGCATTTT. Translating gives CASRQTQGWNQPQHF. This chain joins TRBV28 and TRBJ1-5; tentatively, D is TRBD1 (6 bases). Germline assignment: CDR1 MDHEN and CDR2 SYDVKM. The CDR3 consists of 15 residues. Trimming removed 6 bases at V and 4 bases at J, with 16 bases between. Full variable domain (remainder filled in from reference TRBV28 and TRBJ1-5): DVKVTQSSRYLVKRTGEKVFLECVQDMDHENMFWYRQDPGLGLRLIYFSYDVKMKEKGDIPEGYSVSREKKERFSLILESASTNQTSMYLCASRQTQGWNQPQHFGDGTRLSIL.

V and J are TRBV6-6 and TRBJ1-5; 7 bases are shared with TRBD1. The CDR3 is 15 amino acids. J lost 3 bases, V lost 2 bases, and 4 bases had no gene match. Germline loops: CDR1 MNHNY, CDR2 SVGAGI (reference sequence). DNA of the CDR3: TGTGCCAGCAGTTACCCGACAGGGAACAATCAGCCCCAGCATTTT. This translates into CASSYPTGNNQPQHF.

The V call is TRBV28, the J call TRBJ2-7; D possibly corresponds to TRBD1 (5 bases). The CDR3 extends over 15 amino acids. Germline CDR1 reads MDHEN; CDR2 reads SYDVKM. V lost 2 bases and J 0 bases, leaving 11 bases between the germline ends. The CDR3: CASSLIRGNSYEQYF. For the CDR3, the DNA is TGTGCCAGCAGTTTAATTAGGGGAAACTCCTACGAGCAGTACTTC. The complete variable domain, with remaining parts taken from reference TRBV28 and TRBJ2-7, reads DVKVTQSSRYLVKRTGEKVFLECVQDMDHENMFWYRQDPGLGLRLIYFSYDVKMKEKGDIPEGYSVSREKKERFSLILESASTNQTSMYLCASSLIRGNSYEQYFGPGTRLTVT.

The rearrangement uses TRBV27 and TRBJ2-7, with no clear D. The germline V gene has CDR1 MNHEY and CDR2 SMNVEV (reference sequence). The CDR3 contains 15 residues. Trimming removed 4 bases at V and 3 bases at J, with 16 bases between. CDR3 in DNA: TGTGCCAGCAGTTCCGACCCTCCGCGACACTACGAGCAGTACTTC. This gives the protein CASSSDPPRHYEQYF.

The chain has TRBV19 and TRBJ1-1, with TRBD1 as a possible D gene (5 bases). The CDR3 contains 11 residues. Looked up from germline, CDR1 is LNHDA and CDR2 is SQIVND (reference sequence). The V end was cut by 8 bases, the J end by 14 bases, with 18 bases between. The CDR3 loop is CASQLGGDSFF. In nucleotides, the CDR3 is TGTGCCAGTCAGCTCGGGGGGGATAGCTTCTTT.